The 20 T cell receptor beta chains given below trace back to one sample, sequenced in a study of blood T cell repertoires in COVID-19. Method: immunoSEQ multiplex PCR; TCRdb's copy keeps in-frame clones and lacks some. The sample lists roughly 180,000 clones; around 82% were seen once. Sequenced material: peripheral blood. The receptors come from a woman over 75 with active or convalescent COVID-19.

This clone was observed a few times. At one of its ends the junction is not consistent with the germline gene, which may arise from a read error. The rearrangement uses TRBV7-9 and TRBJ2-5, with TRBD2 matching 12 bases. This CDR3 has 16 residues. Germline V gene data show CDR1 as SEHNR and CDR2 as FQNEAQ (reference sequence). The CDR3 region is CASSVATSGRGETQYF. The CDR3 DNA reads as TGTGCCAGCAGCGTAGCGACTAGCGGGAGAGGAGAGACCCAGTACTTC.

The chain employs TRBV6-1 and TRBJ2-1, with D perhaps TRBD1 (6 bases). Trimming shortened V by 5 bases and J by 2 bases, and 13 bases separated the two germline ends. The V gene's germline CDR1 is MNHNS and CDR2 SASEGT. The CDR3 sequence is 15 residues long. The CDR3 region is CASSSRGDTYNEQFF. The CDR3 DNA follows: TGTGCCAGCAGTTCCAGAGGGGACACCTACAATGAGCAGTTCTTC.

This clone appeared a single time. This chain joins TRBV6-4 and TRBJ2-1; 7 positions agree with TRBD2. The junction had 7 bases not matched to a gene; V was cut back by 4 bases and J by 7 bases. The length of the CDR3 is 14 residues. Per germline, CDR1 MRHNA and CDR2 SNTAGT. CDR3 protein: CASSVRAGVNEQFF. The CDR3, as DNA: TGTGCCAGCAGTGTACGGGCGGGAGTGAATGAGCAGTTCTTC.

The genes are TRBV7-3 and TRBJ1-2, with D maybe TRBD1 (6 bases). This CDR3 is built from 17 residues. Germline CDR1 reads SGHTA; CDR2 reads FQGTGA. V was cut by 6 bases and J by 5 bases, with 25 bases left in between. The CDR3 nucleotides are TGTGCCAGCAGGTCACACTCAGGGGAGGGACTAGGTTATGGCTACACCTTC. Residues: CASRSHSGEGLGYGYTF. Looking up the rest from reference TRBV7-3 and TRBJ1-2 gives the full variable domain: GAGVSQTPSNKVTEKGKYVELRCDPISGHTALYWYRQSLGQGPEFLIYFQGTGAADDSGLPNDRFFAVRPEGSVSTLKIQRTERGDSAVYLCASRSHSGEGLGYGYTFGSGTRLTVV.

This clone appeared a single time. J is TRBJ1-1 and V is TRBV5-1; D unclear. The V gene lost 1 base and the J gene lost 1 base, with 11 bases spanning the gap. The CDR3 runs to 15 residues. Germline CDR1 is SGHRS and CDR2 is YFSETQ. CDR3 residues: CASSLWSRGNTEAFF. In nucleotides, the CDR3 is TGCGCCAGCAGCTTGTGGTCCAGAGGGAACACTGAAGCTTTCTTT.

The V call is TRBV12-3 or TRBV12-4, the J call TRBJ1-1; 9 bases agree with TRBD1. J was trimmed by 7 bases and V by 6 bases; bases with no gene match: 6. This CDR3 is built from 13 residues. The CDR3 loop is CASRGGQGFEAFF. The CDR3 nucleotides are TGTGCCAGCAGGGGCGGACAGGGGTTTGAAGCTTTCTTT.

The J gene is TRBJ2-1, the V gene TRBV28; D possibly corresponds to TRBD1 (6 bases). The CDR3 totals 15 residues. Germline loops: CDR1 MDHEN, CDR2 SYDVKM. V dropped 6 bases and J dropped 6 bases, with 18 bases sitting between them. CDR3 loop: CASSQGGLKLNEQFF. The CDR3 DNA is TGTGCCAGCAGCCAAGGGGGTTTAAAACTCAATGAGCAGTTCTTC.

The V and J genes are TRBV18 and TRBJ2-5; TRBD2 matches 12 bases. Germline trimming cut 3 bases from V and 5 bases from J; bases unmatched to any gene: 4. This CDR3 comprises 15 residues. Germline CDR1 and CDR2: KGHSH and LQKENI. Here the CDR3 DNA reads TGTGCCAGCTCACCGAAGACTAGCGGGAGTGAGACCCAGTACTTC. It specifies CASSPKTSGSETQYF.

The V gene is TRBV5-3, the J gene TRBJ1-1, with 8 bases that match TRBD1. TRBV5-3 is placed among ORFs of uncertain function. V gave up 4 bases and J gave up 1 base; unmatched junction bases: 6. The CDR3 covers 15 residues. Here the CDR3 reads CARSPPGQENTEAFF. CDR3 DNA sequence: TGTGCCAGAAGCCCCCCGGGACAGGAGAACACTGAAGCTTTCTTT.

This clone was recorded at least ten times. The chain is built from TRBV29-1 and TRBJ1-1; weak D call: TRBD1 (6 bases). The V end lost 4 bases, the J end lost 2 bases, and 11 bases lay between the germline ends. CDR1 and CDR2 (germline): SQVTM, ANQGSEA. This CDR3 contains 13 residues. The DNA for the CDR3 is TGCAGCGTTGGCGGGGGCTTCAACACTGAAGCTTTCTTT. Protein sequence: CSVGGGFNTEAFF.

The chain is built from TRBV2 and TRBJ1-1; 9 nucleotides align to TRBD1. The germline CDR1 and CDR2 sequences are SNHLY and FYNNEI. V was clipped by 7 bases and J by 4 bases; unmatched bases: 4. CDR3 length: 13 amino acids. The CDR3 loop is CASTGTGITEAFF. CDR3 nucleotides: TGTGCCAGCACCGGGACAGGGATCACTGAAGCTTTCTTT.

J is TRBJ1-2 and V is TRBV5-5; 10 nucleotides agree with TRBD1. The V gene's germline CDR1 is SGHKS and CDR2 YYEKEE (reference sequence). The trim removed 0 bases at V and 14 bases at J, leaving 7 bases unmatched. The CDR3 extends over 13 amino acids. CDR3: CASSLGQGARLTF. The CDR3 region has the DNA TGTGCCAGCAGCTTGGGACAGGGGGCCCGTCTAACCTTC.

The chain links TRBV28 to TRBJ2-5; D unresolved. The V and J ends lost 2 bases and 5 bases respectively, with 12 bases between them. The germline V gene has CDR1 MDHEN and CDR2 SYDVKM. This CDR3 is 14 amino acids long. The CDR3 here is CASSLPPTRETQYF. The CDR3 DNA follows: TGTGCCAGCAGTTTACCCCCCACCAGGGAGACCCAGTACTTC.

The J gene is TRBJ1-2, the V gene TRBV5-1; no clear D gene. Trimming pared 2 bases from V and 1 base from J, leaving 18 bases between. CDR1 and CDR2 from the germline V gene are SGHRS and YFSETQ. The CDR3 consists of 17 residues. Written as DNA, the CDR3 is TGCGCCAGCAGCTTTGGACCGACGGGGAGCTTTAACTATGGCTACACCTTC. It specifies CASSFGPTGSFNYGYTF.

The chain couples TRBV19 to TRBJ2-7; 9 nucleotides align to TRBD2. The CDR3 is 14 residues long. The junction had 9 bases not matched to a gene; V was cut back by 7 bases and J by 5 bases. Germline CDR1 LNHDA, CDR2 SQIVND (reference sequence). The CDR3 spells CASTRGRAGHEQYF. The CDR3 bases are TGTGCCAGTACCCGCGGGAGGGCCGGTCACGAGCAGTACTTC.

This clone was observed a single time. The chain couples TRBV3-1 (or the pseudogene TRBV3-2) to TRBJ2-7; D remains unclear. The germline V gene encodes CDR1 LGHDT and CDR2 YNNKEL (reference sequence). This CDR3 has 15 residues. V lost 1 base and J lost 0, with 10 bases in between. CDR3 in DNA: TGTGCCAGCAGCCAAGTACCAATTAGCTCCTACGAGCAGTACTTC. This gives the protein CASSQVPISSYEQYF.

V is TRBV18 and J is TRBJ1-1; a possible D gene is TRBD1 (5 bases). V lost 4 bases to trimming and J lost 5 bases, with 14 bases between them. Germline V lookup: CDR1 KGHSH, CDR2 LQKENI. The CDR3 sequence is 14 residues long. In nucleotides, the CDR3 is TGTGCCAGCTCACTACGGGACTCGACGACTGAAGCTTTCTTT. It translates to CASSLRDSTTEAFF.

CDR3 nucleotide sequence: TGTGCCAGCAGCGTAAGACAGGGGGCCTCCTACGAGCAGTACTTC. This codes for CASSVRQGASYEQYF. The chain recombines TRBV9 with TRBJ2-7; 10 bases fit TRBD1. V lost 1 base to trimming and J lost 0 bases; unmatched junction nucleotides: 1. This CDR3 region has 15 residues. Germline V lookup: CDR1 SGDLS, CDR2 YYNGEE.

The chain uses TRBV5-1 and TRBJ1-1, with TRBD1 matching over 10 bases. Looked up from germline, CDR1 is SGHRS and CDR2 is YFSETQ. The ends lost 2 bases at V and 4 bases at J; junction bases unmatched: 17. The CDR3 is 19 residues long. The CDR3 spells CASSLSTGGAGSPGTEAFF. CDR3 nucleotide sequence: TGCGCCAGCAGCTTATCGACAGGGGGCGCGGGTTCACCTGGCACTGAAGCTTTCTTT.

The chain couples TRBV7-2 to TRBJ1-5, with 9 nucleotides matching TRBD1. The CDR3 length is 17 residues. Germline-derived CDR1 and CDR2 are SGHTA and FQGNSA. J gave up 5 bases and V 4 bases, and 12 bases lay outside the gene matches. The CDR3 region is CASSYQTGGRWDQPQHF. CDR3 nucleotide sequence: TGTGCCAGCAGCTACCAAACAGGGGGCAGGTGGGATCAGCCCCAGCATTTT.